This T cell receptor beta chain was sequenced for a study of T cells in Graves' hyperthyroidism and ophthalmopathy (dated by TCRdb to between 2018 and 2020). About the full investigation: Peripheral blood was collected at initial diagnosis, before any treatment. A discovery cohort of about a hundred patients, approximately 45 with Graves' ophthalmopathy and about 60 with stable Graves' hyperthyroidism, was used to find distinguishing TCR V-J signatures. An independent validation cohort of under 20 hyperthyroidism patients and approximately 17 patients who later progressed to ophthalmopathy tested prospective prediction of ophthalmopathy. The approximately 100 discovery patients were divided at random into training and test sets in a 7:3 ratio. In more than 5 Graves' hyperthyroidism patients, the study also compared T-cell repertoires from thyroid tissue with T-cell repertoires from blood. After blood sampling, hyperthyroidism patients were treated with methimazole at a starting dose of 30 mg daily, and ophthalmopathy patients were treated with high-dose intravenous methylprednisolone. The paper describes TCR Vbeta CDR3 sequencing of some 130 peripheral blood samples, made up of roughly 45 ophthalmopathy patients, around 78 hyperthyroidism patients and roughly 17 progressor patients.

Comment on this clonotype: Its target antigen remains unknown. Base qualities are not at hand, and no much larger clone is one base apart.

Stable Graves' hyperthyroidism was defined as no progression to ophthalmopathy during 18 months of follow-up. Hyperthyroidism patients were newly diagnosed, had a disease duration of under 2 months, and were aged 18 to 65 years. The study excluded patients with uncontrolled infections, other autoimmune diseases, pregnancy or lactation. Diagnoses relied on clinical symptoms, serum thyroxine and TRAb, thyroid ultrasound and orbital computed tomography. PBMCs were isolated from about 9 ml of fresh peripheral blood by Ficoll-Paque density gradient centrifugation. Total RNA was extracted with Trizol reagent, and quality was checked on an Agilent 2100 Bioanalyzer. General conclusions and limits of the study: A model built on a 13 V-J signature distinguished ophthalmopathy from stable hyperthyroidism, reaching around 88% sensitivity and approximately 81% specificity in cross-validation and 80%/75% in testing. Sample size was not statistically predetermined, and blinding of investigators to group allocation was not performed. Most expanded thyroid clonotypes (frequency above 0.001) were also found in blood, which suggests that blood repertoires may mirror thyroid immune responses. In validation, progression to ophthalmopathy was predicted by the model with 70.59% sensitivity and roughly 76% specificity, a median of 6.5 months before onset.

The TCR beta CDR3 regions were amplified from the RNA transcripts. A first-round RT-PCR of the TCR CDR3 used the HTBI primer set with the Qiagen OneStep RT-PCR kit. A second multiplex PCR round built the libraries, followed by size selection and purification. Sequencing of the libraries was done on an Illumina HiSeq2000 using paired-end 100 bp reads. In the source study's methods: SOAPnuke was used to process the raw data, with reads discarded if the reads contained adapters or uncalled bases, had a mean Phred below 15, or lacked an exact constant-primer or identifier match. High-quality paired reads were merged using COPE v1.2.5, and each unique nucleotide sequence was defined as a clonotype. MiTCR v1.1 was used to align the clonotypes against IMGT TRBV, TRBD and TRBJ reference segments. Analysis was restricted to V-J combinations with a frequency above 0.0001, which covered just over 98% of repertoires. The TCS score was defined as F50 (clonal expansion) divided by E x V (chaos), with BLOSUM62-based TCRdist calculated between CDR3 peptides within each V-J. Welch's t-statistics and random forest reduced around 510 V-J features to around 14, which were used in a naive Bayes classifier (R e1071). TCRdb's own reprocessing of the public reads used fastp at Q25 and MiXCR and kept productive beta chains. Under each unique CDR3 protein, matching rows form one entry showing the most common genes and DNA. The V and J calls were determined by TCRdb, not by the authors. A total of some 300,000 distinct CDR3 sequences appear in this sample, approximately 15% of them only once. The top ten clones comprise 6.5% to 10% of the sample.

V sheds 8 bases and J sheds 2 bases, leaving 12 bases between their ends. Sequences MDHEN (CDR1) and SYDVKM (CDR2) are obtained from the germline V gene. The cysteine opens and the phenylalanine closes a CDR3 of 13 amino acids. Kept here is only the CDR3 DNA, which spans 39 bases and is read in frame from base 1. The receptor's source is a woman in her thirties or forties with Graves' hyperthyroidism. The chain couples TRBV28 to TRBJ1-1; no D gene is confidently identified. Input material: blood. The DNA sequence is given as TGTGCCAGCTGGACCAGTGGTAACACTGAAGCTTTCTTT. Translated, this gives CASWTSGNTEAFF.